This T cell receptor beta chain was identified in a study of neurological immune-mediated disorders. The CDR3 contains 14 residues. Trimming cost V 2 bases and J 3 bases; bases outside gene matches: 5. The germline gives CDR1 DFQATT, CDR2 SNEGSKA (reference sequence). TCRdb re-called the 5' RACE reads through MiXCR, storing one row per CDR3 protein. The sample includes around 70,000 distinct CDR3 sequences, 2.5% to 4% of them seen just once. At least ten counts were recorded for this clonotype. The TCR sequence derives from a woman in her forties or fifties with multiple sclerosis. This chain links TRBV20-1 with TRBJ2-3, with 7 bases aligning to TRBD1. What was sequenced was PBMCs. The CDR3 region has the DNA TGCAGTGCTAGACCGGGACAGACGACAGATACGCAGTATTTT. Translation gives CSARPGQTTDTQYF.